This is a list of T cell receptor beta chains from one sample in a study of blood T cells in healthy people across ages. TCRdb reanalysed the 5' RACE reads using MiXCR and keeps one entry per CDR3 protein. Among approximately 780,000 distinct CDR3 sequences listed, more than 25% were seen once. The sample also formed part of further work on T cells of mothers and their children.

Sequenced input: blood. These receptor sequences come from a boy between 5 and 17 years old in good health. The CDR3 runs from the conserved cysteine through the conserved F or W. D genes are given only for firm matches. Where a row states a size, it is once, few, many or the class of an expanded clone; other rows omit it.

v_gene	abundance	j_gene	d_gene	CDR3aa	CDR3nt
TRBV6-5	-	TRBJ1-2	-	CASSLDTLGYGYTF	TGTGCCAGCAGTCTGGACACCTTGGGCTATGGCTACACCTTC
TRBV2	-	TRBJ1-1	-	CASSEVGATAEAFF	TGTGCCAGCAGTGAAGTAGGAGCTACAGCTGAAGCTTTCTTT
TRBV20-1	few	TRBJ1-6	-	CSAPGSSYNSPLHF	TGCAGTGCCCCGGGCAGCTCCTATAATTCACCCCTCCACTTT
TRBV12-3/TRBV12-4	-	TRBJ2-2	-	CASSHGPINTGELFF	TGTGCCAGCAGCCACGGGCCGATTAACACCGGGGAGCTGTTCTTT
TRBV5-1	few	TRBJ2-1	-	CASSLGSTLDNEQFF	TGCGCCAGCAGCTTGGGTTCGACCCTAGACAATGAGCAGTTCTTC
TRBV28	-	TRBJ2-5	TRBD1	CASIDRGQETQYF	TGTGCCAGCATAGACAGGGGACAAGAGACCCAGTACTTC
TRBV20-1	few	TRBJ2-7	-	CSGIGGGSSYEQYF	TGCAGTGGGATAGGAGGCGGCAGCTCCTACGAGCAGTACTTC
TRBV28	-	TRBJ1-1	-	CASSPPAAKAFF	TGTGCCAGCAGTCCCCCCGCGGCTAAAGCTTTCTTT
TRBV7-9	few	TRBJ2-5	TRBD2	CASSYGTSGAQETQYF	TGTGCCAGCAGCTACGGGACTAGCGGGGCACAAGAGACCCAGTACTTC
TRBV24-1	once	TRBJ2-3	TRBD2	CATSDTTGLAPSTDTQYF	TGTGCCACCAGTGACACGACGGGACTAGCGCCTAGCACAGATACGCAGTATTTT
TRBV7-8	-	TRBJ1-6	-	CASSLISQSPLHF	TGTGCCAGCAGCTTAATAAGTCAATCACCCCTCCACTTT
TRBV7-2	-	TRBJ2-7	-	CASSNSGGSLSYEQYF	TGTGCCAGCAGCAACTCCGGAGGAAGCCTTTCCTACGAGCAGTACTTC
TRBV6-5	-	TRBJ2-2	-	CASSHRVDTGELFF	TGTGCCAGCAGTCACAGGGTGGACACCGGGGAGCTGTTTTTT
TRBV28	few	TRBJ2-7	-	CASIPRGELKPNEQYF	TGTGCCAGCATCCCTCGAGGGGAGTTGAAACCAAACGAGCAGTACTTC
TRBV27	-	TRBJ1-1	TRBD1	CASSLTDRENTEAFF	TGTGCCAGCAGTCTCACCGACAGGGAGAACACTGAAGCTTTCTTT
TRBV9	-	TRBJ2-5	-	CASSVGRALETQYF	TGTGCCAGTAGCGTAGGTAGGGCCCTGGAGACCCAGTACTTC
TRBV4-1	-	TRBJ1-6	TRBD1	CASSQDLGQGIRSPLHF	TGCGCCAGCAGCCAAGATCTGGGACAGGGGATTCGGTCACCCCTCCACTTT
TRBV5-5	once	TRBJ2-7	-	CASTVSRSTSYYEQYF	TGTGCCAGCACAGTATCAAGGTCCACAAGCTACTACGAGCAGTACTTC
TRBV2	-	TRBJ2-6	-	CASREWSSGANVLTF	TGTGCCAGCAGGGAATGGAGCTCTGGGGCCAACGTCCTGACTTTC
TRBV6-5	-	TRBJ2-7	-	CASSGVPHEQYF	TGTGCCAGCAGCGGGGTACCTCACGAGCAGTACTTC
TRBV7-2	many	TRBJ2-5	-	CASSLSLKETQYF	TGTGCCAGCAGCTTGAGTCTCAAAGAGACCCAGTACTTC
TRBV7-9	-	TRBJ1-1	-	CASSIPTENTEAFF	TGTGCCAGCAGCATACCCACAGAGAACACTGAAGCTTTCTTT
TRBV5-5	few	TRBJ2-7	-	CASSLAIAEISYEQYF	TGTGCCAGCAGCTTGGCCATCGCAGAGATTTCCTACGAGCAGTACTTC
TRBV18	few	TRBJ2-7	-	CASSPPEGSYEQYF	TGTGCCAGCTCACCACCTGAGGGATCCTACGAGCAGTACTTC
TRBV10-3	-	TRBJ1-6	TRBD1	CAIGGQGHNSPLHF	TGTGCCATCGGAGGACAGGGTCATAATTCACCCCTCCACTTT
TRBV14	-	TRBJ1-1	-	CASSVYWGENTEAFF	TGTGCCAGCAGCGTCTACTGGGGGGAGAACACTGAAGCTTTCTTT
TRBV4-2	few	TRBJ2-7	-	CASSQEEGLGASYEQYF	TGTGCCAGCAGCCAAGAGGAGGGTTTAGGGGCGTCCTACGAGCAGTACTTC
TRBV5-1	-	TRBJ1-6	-	CASSVEEGGNSPLHF	TGCGCCAGCAGCGTCGAGGAGGGGGGTAATTCACCCCTCCACTTT
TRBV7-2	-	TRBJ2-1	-	CASSLSTGGAYNEQFF	TGTGCCAGCAGCTTATCCACCGGGGGCGCCTACAATGAGCAGTTCTTC
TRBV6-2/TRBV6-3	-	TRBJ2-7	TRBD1	CASSHPTGTYEQYF	TGTGCCAGCAGTCACCCGACAGGGACCTACGAGCAGTACTTC
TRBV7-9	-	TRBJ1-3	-	CASSLKENTIYF	TGTGCCAGCAGCTTAAAAGAAAACACCATATATTTT
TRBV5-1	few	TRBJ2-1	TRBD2	CASSSQGLAGGGGEQFF	TGCGCCAGCAGCTCCCAGGGACTAGCGGGGGGAGGGGGTGAGCAGTTCTTC
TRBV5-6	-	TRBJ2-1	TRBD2	CASSLISAGNNNEQFF	TGTGCCAGCAGCTTGATTTCAGCGGGGAACAACAATGAGCAGTTCTTC
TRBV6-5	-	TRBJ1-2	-	CASSYREDYGYTF	TGTGCCAGCAGTTACAGGGAAGACTATGGCTACACCTTC
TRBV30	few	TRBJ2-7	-	CAWEDNSYEQYF	TGTGCCTGGGAGGACAACTCCTACGAGCAGTACTTC
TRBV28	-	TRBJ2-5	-	CASSLYGGAETQYF	TGTGCCAGCAGTTTATACGGCGGCGCCGAGACCCAGTACTTC
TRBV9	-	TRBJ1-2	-	CASSSITSGYGYTF	TGTGCCAGCAGCTCGATTACGTCGGGATACGGCTACACCTTC
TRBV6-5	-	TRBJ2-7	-	CASSYSKGGGQYEQYF	TGTGCCAGCAGTTACTCGAAGGGGGGCGGTCAATACGAGCAGTACTTC
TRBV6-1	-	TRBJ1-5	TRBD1	CASSYTGGLQPQHF	TGTGCCAGCAGTTATACAGGGGGCCTTCAGCCCCAGCATTTT